This TCR beta chain originates from a study of early T cells in non-severe SARS-CoV-2 infection. Background on the study: The study sequenced bulk RNA from unsorted whole blood, with chains unpaired.

In its sample, this clonotype was seen many times. Its specificity is not known. The study, taken as a whole, reports: The study's VDJdb matching favored anti-spike CD8 responses and missed private and CD4 specificities.

cDNA molecules, individually, were tagged with unique molecular identifiers. From the 5' RACE reads, TCRdb called clonotypes with MiXCR, one entry per CDR3 protein. The table has under 85,000 distinct CDR3 sequences, roughly 13% seen once. The germline CDR1 and CDR2 sequences are LGHNA and YNFKEQ. The CDR3 runs to 16 residues. Trimming removed 2 bases from V and 2 bases from J; junction bases left unmatched: 5. The clonotype comes from an adult who was a healthcare worker with PCR-confirmed SARS-CoV-2 infection or an uninfected control (not recorded which). Sequencing was done on a sample of whole blood. The chain couples TRBV4-2 to TRBJ2-4; 8 bases are shared with TRBD1. CDR3 coding DNA: TGTGCCAGCAGCCAACGGACAGGGCTTCCCAAAAACATTCAGTACTTC. Encoded protein: CASSQRTGLPKNIQYF.